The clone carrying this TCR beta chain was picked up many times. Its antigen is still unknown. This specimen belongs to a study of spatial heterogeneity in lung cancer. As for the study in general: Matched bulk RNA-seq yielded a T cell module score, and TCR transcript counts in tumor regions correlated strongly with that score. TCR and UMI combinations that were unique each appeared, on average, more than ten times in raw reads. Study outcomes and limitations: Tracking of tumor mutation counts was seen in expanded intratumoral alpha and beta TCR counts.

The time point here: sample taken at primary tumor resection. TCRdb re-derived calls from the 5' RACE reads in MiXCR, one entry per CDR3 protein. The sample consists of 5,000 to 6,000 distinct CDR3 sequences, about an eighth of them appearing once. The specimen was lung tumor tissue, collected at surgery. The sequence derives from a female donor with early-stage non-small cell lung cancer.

CDR3 nucleotides: TGTGCCAGCAGCCACCGCGCCATCCGCGGGTACGGGGATACGCAGTATTTT. Amino acid sequence: CASSHRAIRGYGDTQYF. The rearrangement joins TRBV3-1 to TRBJ2-3; a possible D gene is TRBD2 (5 bases). CDR1 LGHDT and CDR2 YNNKEL come from the germline V gene (reference sequence). The germline V and J ends were trimmed by 3 bases and 6 bases, with 22 bases remaining between them. The CDR3 is 17 amino acids.